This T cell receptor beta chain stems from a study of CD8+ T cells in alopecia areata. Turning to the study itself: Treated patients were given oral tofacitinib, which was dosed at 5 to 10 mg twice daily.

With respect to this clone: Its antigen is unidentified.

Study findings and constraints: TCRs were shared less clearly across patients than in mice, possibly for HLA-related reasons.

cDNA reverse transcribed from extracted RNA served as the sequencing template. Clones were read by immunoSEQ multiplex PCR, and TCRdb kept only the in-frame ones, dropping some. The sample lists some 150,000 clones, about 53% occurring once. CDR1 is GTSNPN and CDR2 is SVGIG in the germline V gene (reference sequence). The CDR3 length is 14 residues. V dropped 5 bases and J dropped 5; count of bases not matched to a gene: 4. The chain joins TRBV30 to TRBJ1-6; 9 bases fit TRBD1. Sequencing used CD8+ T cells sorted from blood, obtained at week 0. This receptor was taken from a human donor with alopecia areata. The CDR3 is CAWGTGQNNSPLHF. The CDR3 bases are TGTGCCTGGGGGACAGGGCAAAATAATTCACCCCTCCACTTT.